This TCR beta chain is from a study of blood T cell repertoires in COVID-19. In the original processing: The authors estimated nucleated cell counts from reference gene primer amplification. Clones were read by immunoSEQ multiplex PCR, and TCRdb kept only the in-frame ones, dropping some. The D gene and trimming were derived from the DNA, and the V and J assignments and clone size from that table. The sample contains some 340,000 clones, about 87% of which appear only once. CDR3 length: 13 amino acids. Looked up from germline, CDR1 is SGHDT and CDR2 is YYEEEE. V dropped 6 bases and J dropped 5 bases, with 14 bases sitting between them. Resolution of symptoms, clearance, or two negative PCRs was present in recovered Cohort 3 donors.

The source material was PBMCs or T cells enriched from blood (not recorded which). The chain has TRBV5-6 and TRBJ1-1; D gene unclear. The clonotype originates from a woman in her thirties who had recovered from COVID-19. The CDR3 sequence: CASKHWSGTEAFF. The DNA of the CDR3 is TGTGCCAGCAAACACTGGTCGGGGACTGAAGCTTTCTTT.